These 18 T cell receptor beta chains came from one sample sequenced in a study of T cells and Merkel cell carcinoma outcomes. Data came from immunoSEQ multiplex PCR; TCRdb stores just in-frame clones and leaves some out. This repertoire shows about 15,000 clones, more than 75% found once; its top ten account for approximately 8%. The sample taken for sequencing was tumor tissue from Merkel cell carcinoma. The source is a human donor with Merkel cell carcinoma.

This clone was observed a few times. The CDR3: CASSLLSGDYGYTF. The DNA for the CDR3 is TGTGCCAGCAGCCTCTTGTCCGGGGACTATGGCTACACCTTC. This chain uses TRBV28 with TRBJ1-2; D is unclear. Germline CDR1 reads MDHEN; CDR2 reads SYDVKM. This CDR3 comprises 14 residues. The ends were cut back, 6 bases at V and 3 bases at J, with 14 bases in the middle.

V and J are TRBV28 and TRBJ2-3; D is unclear. The CDR3 totals 12 residues. Trimming pared 3 bases from V and 7 bases from J, leaving 8 bases between. The germline gives CDR1 MDHEN, CDR2 SYDVKM. The CDR3 sequence: CASSFGMNTQYF. In DNA form, the CDR3 reads TGTGCCAGCAGTTTTGGTATGAATACGCAGTATTTT. Together with reference TRBV28 and TRBJ2-3, the CDR3 gives the full variable domain: DVKVTQSSRYLVKRTGEKVFLECVQDMDHENMFWYRQDPGLGLRLIYFSYDVKMKEKGDIPEGYSVSREKKERFSLILESASTNQTSMYLCASSFGMNTQYFGPGTRLTVL.

The rearrangement uses TRBV9 and TRBJ2-5, with D possibly matching TRBD2 (6 bases). The CDR3 is 15 residues long. Trimming took off 0 bases at V and 4 bases at J, with 13 bases between the two ends. Per germline, CDR1 SGDLS and CDR2 YYNGEE. The CDR3 nucleotides read TGTGCCAGCAGCGTAGTTGGGGTCGGGGGAGAGACCCAGTACTTC. It codes for CASSVVGVGGETQYF.

This chain links TRBV2 with TRBJ2-3; the match to TRBD2 covers 8 bases. J lost 3 bases, V lost 2 bases, and 7 bases had no gene match. This CDR3 contains 16 residues. Germline V gene data show CDR1 as SNHLY and CDR2 as FYNNEI. This chain's CDR3 is CASSEWGLAGTDTQYF. The CDR3 region has the DNA TGTGCCAGCAGTGAATGGGGCTTAGCGGGGACAGATACGCAGTATTTT.

The chain carries TRBV25-1 and TRBJ1-1, with a possible D match to TRBD1 (6 bases). Per the germline V gene, CDR1 is MGHDK and CDR2 is SYGVNS. This CDR3 has 15 amino acids. V lost 6 bases to trimming and J lost 5 bases, with 19 bases between them. The CDR3 spells CASSTSGVSGTEAFF. For the CDR3, the DNA is TGTGCCAGCAGCACCTCAGGGGTTAGTGGGACTGAAGCTTTCTTT.

The chain links TRBV21-1 to TRBJ1-2; no check of the table's D call, TRBD1, against the DNA was made. TRBV21-1 is assigned pseudogene status. This CDR3 has 16 residues. The CDR3 coding sequence is TGTGCCAGCAGCGCAACAATTCCACAGGGCAACTATGGCTACACCTTC. This translates into CASSATIPQGNYGYTF.

V usage is TRBV18 and J usage is TRBJ1-1; D is uncertain. The CDR3 has 13 amino acids. V was clipped by 6 bases and J by 5 bases, with 13 bases between them. Germline CDR1 and CDR2: KGHSH and LQKENI. CDR3 protein: CASSAGFATEAFF. In DNA form, the CDR3 reads TGTGCCAGCTCTGCGGGATTCGCGACTGAAGCTTTCTTT.

The chain links TRBV28 to TRBJ1-2; a possible D gene is TRBD1 (5 bases). Deletions cut 6 bases from V and 7 bases from J, with 6 bases between. Germline CDR1 is MDHEN and CDR2 is SYDVKM. The CDR3 runs 10 residues. This chain's CDR3 is CASRGLGYTF. Here the CDR3 DNA reads TGTGCCAGCAGGGGGCTTGGCTACACCTTC.

The V gene is TRBV11-2, the J gene TRBJ2-2; possible D gene TRBD2, 7 bases. Trimming removed 0 bases from V and 6 bases from J, with 17 bases in between. The length of the CDR3 is 17 residues. From germline, CDR1 is SGHAT and CDR2 FQNNGV. The CDR3 DNA sequence: TGTGCCAGCAGCTTAGAAGGGGGGGCAGGGAGAGCCGGGGAGCTGTTTTTT. It codes for CASSLEGGAGRAGELFF.

The rearrangement joins TRBV7-6 to TRBJ2-5, with D maybe TRBD2 (5 bases). Per the germline V gene, CDR1 is SGHVS and CDR2 is FNYEAQ. Trimming removed 5 bases at V and 0 bases at J, with 16 bases between. The CDR3 has 16 residues. The CDR3 spells CASSRQRTGNQETQYF. The CDR3 nucleotides are TGTGCCAGCAGCAGACAACGGACGGGGAACCAAGAGACCCAGTACTTC. The full variable domain, rest sourced from reference TRBV7-6 and TRBJ2-5, is GAGVSQSPRYKVTKRGQDVALRCDPISGHVSLYWYRQALGQGPEFLTYFNYEAQQDKSGLPNDRFSAERPEGSISTLTIQRTEQRDSAMYRCASSRQRTGNQETQYFGPGTRLLVL.

This clone has a handful of counts. Additional DNA sequences in this sample encode the identical CDR3. The chain has TRBV9 and TRBJ1-4; a weak D match, TRBD1 (5 bases). CDR3 length: 13 residues. Germline V lookup: CDR1 SGDLS, CDR2 YYNGEE. V was trimmed by 4 bases and J by 6 bases, leaving 10 bases between them. In DNA form, the CDR3 reads TGTGCCAGCAGCCACGGAGGGGATGAAAAACTGTTTTTT. Protein sequence: CASSHGGDEKLFF.

The chain uses TRBV18 and TRBJ2-2; D not certain. Germline assignment: CDR1 KGHSH and CDR2 LQKENI. The CDR3 has 11 amino acids. Trimming removed 3 bases at V and 6 bases at J, with 2 bases between. The CDR3 coding sequence is TGTGCCAGCTCACCGGCCGGGGAGCTGTTTTTT. Amino acids: CASSPAGELFF.

The chain recombines TRBV9 with TRBJ2-2, with unresolved D. Trimming took off 6 bases at V and 5 bases at J, with 11 bases between the two ends. The CDR3 runs 13 residues. CDR1 and CDR2 from the germline V gene are SGDLS and YYNGEE. CDR3 DNA sequence: TGTGCCAGCAACCCCGGACGGACCGGGGAGCTGTTTTTT. Encoded protein: CASNPGRTGELFF.

This clone has only one observation. This chain joins TRBV9 and TRBJ2-1; 7 nucleotides agree with TRBD2. The CDR3 length is 16 residues. Germline CDR1 is SGDLS and CDR2 is YYNGEE. V shed 0 bases and J 4 bases; nucleotides not matched to a gene: 7. CDR3 loop: CASSVGGSGMYNEQFF. The CDR3 DNA sequence: TGTGCCAGCAGCGTAGGTGGGAGCGGGATGTACAATGAGCAGTTCTTC. Drawing the rest from reference TRBV9 and TRBJ2-1, the complete variable domain is DSGVTQTPKHLITATGQRVTLRCSPRSGDLSVYWYQQSLDQGLQFLIQYYNGEERAKGNILERFSAQQFPDLHSELNLSSLELGDSALYFCASSVGGSGMYNEQFFGPGTRLTVL.

V and J are TRBV9 and TRBJ2-4; perhaps TRBD1 as D (6 bases). Trimming took off 0 bases at V and 8 bases at J, with 12 bases between the two ends. Germline V CDR1 and CDR2: SGDLS, YYNGEE. The CDR3 sequence is 14 residues long. CDR3 DNA sequence: TGTGCCAGCAGCGTAGACAGGGAAGTGGACATTCAGTACTTC. Its translation is CASSVDREVDIQYF.

This chain links TRBV4-2 with TRBJ1-1, with D unresolved. The CDR3 spans 13 residues. Trimming took off 1 base at V and 1 base at J, with 4 bases between the two ends. From germline, CDR1 is LGHNA and CDR2 YNFKEQ. CDR3 residues: CASSQAGNTEAFF. CDR3 sequence (DNA): TGTGCCAGCAGCCAAGCTGGGAACACTGAAGCTTTCTTT.

The V call is TRBV2, the J call TRBJ2-3, with D unclear. Germline V gene sequence: CDR1 SNHLY, CDR2 FYNNEI. This CDR3 has 15 residues. V was trimmed by 5 bases and J by 1 base, leaving 13 bases between them. CDR3 sequence (DNA): TGTGCCAGCAGTCCGACCAAGAGACGCACAGATACGCAGTATTTT. It specifies CASSPTKRRTDTQYF. Looking up the rest from reference TRBV2 and TRBJ2-3 gives the full variable domain: EPEVTQTPSHQVTQMGQEVILRCVPISNHLYFYWYRQILGQKVEFLVSFYNNEISEKSEIFDDQFSVERPDGSNFTLKIRSTKLEDSAMYFCASSPTKRRTDTQYFGPGTRLTVL.

The chain recombines TRBV7-2 with TRBJ1-2; D is uncertain. V dropped 1 base and J dropped 6 bases, with 12 bases sitting between them. CDR1 SGHTA and CDR2 FQGNSA come from the germline V gene. CDR3 length: 14 amino acids. The CDR3 reads CASSLVRLSDGYTF. For the CDR3, the DNA is TGTGCCAGCAGCTTAGTCCGACTGAGCGATGGCTACACCTTC.